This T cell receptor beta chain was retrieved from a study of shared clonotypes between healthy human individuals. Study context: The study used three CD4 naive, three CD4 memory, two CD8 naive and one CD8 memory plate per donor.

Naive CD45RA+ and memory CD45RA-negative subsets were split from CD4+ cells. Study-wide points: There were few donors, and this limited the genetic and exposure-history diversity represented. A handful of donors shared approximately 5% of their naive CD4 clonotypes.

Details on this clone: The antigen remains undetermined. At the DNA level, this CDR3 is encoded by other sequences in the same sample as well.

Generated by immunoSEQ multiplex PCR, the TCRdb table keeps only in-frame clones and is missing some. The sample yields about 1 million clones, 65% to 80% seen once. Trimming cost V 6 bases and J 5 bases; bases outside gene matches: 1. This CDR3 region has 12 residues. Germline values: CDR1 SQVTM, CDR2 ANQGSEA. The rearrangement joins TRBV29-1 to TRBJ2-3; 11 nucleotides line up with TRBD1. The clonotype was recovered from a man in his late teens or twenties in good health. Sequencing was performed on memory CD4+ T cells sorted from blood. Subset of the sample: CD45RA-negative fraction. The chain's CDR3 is CSVGQGGDTQYF. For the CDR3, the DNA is TGCAGCGTGGGACAGGGGGGAGATACGCAGTATTTT.